What follows are 22 T cell receptor beta chains derived from one specimen sequenced in a study of T cell repertoires in ileal Crohn's disease. Time point of the sample: neoterminal ileum biopsy at postoperative endoscopy, about 6 months after surgery. Some clones are missing from TCRdb's copy, which holds only in-frame ones; the method was immunoSEQ multiplex PCR. Counted here are about 7,200 clones, approximately 72% occurring once; the ten biggest clones make up approximately 10%. The specimen was ileal tissue. Source of these receptors: an adult with Crohn's disease.

J is TRBJ2-7 and V is TRBV5-1, with 12 bases fitting TRBD1. The junction had 2 bases not matched to a gene; V was cut back by 1 base and J by 0 bases. CDR3 length: 16 residues. Germline CDR1 and CDR2: SGHRS and YFSETQ. In DNA, the CDR3 is TGCGCCAGCAGCTTGACGGGACAGGGGGCCTCCTACGAGCAGTACTTC. As protein: CASSLTGQGASYEQYF. Looking up the rest from reference TRBV5-1 and TRBJ2-7 gives the full variable domain: KAGVTQTPRYLIKTRGQQVTLSCSPISGHRSVSWYQQTPGQGLQFLFEYFSETQRNKGNFPGRFSGRQFSNSRSEMNVSTLELGDSALYLCASSLTGQGASYEQYFGPGTRLTVT.

The gene calls are TRBV9 and TRBJ1-1; D is possibly TRBD1 (5 bases). V was clipped by 4 bases and J by 7 bases, with 11 bases between them. Germline V gives CDR1 SGDLS, CDR2 YYNGEE. The CDR3 is 12 amino acids. As DNA, the CDR3 is TGTGCCAGCAGCTTCGGGGGGGGTGAAGCTTTCTTT. Amino acid sequence: CASSFGGGEAFF.

The chain combines TRBV6-6 with TRBJ2-3, with D possibly being TRBD1 (6 bases). This CDR3 has 14 amino acids. The germline V gene has CDR1 MNHNY and CDR2 SVGAGI (reference sequence). V was clipped by 7 bases and J by 3 bases, with 14 bases between them. The CDR3 DNA sequence: TGTGCCAGCAACGACAGGTTTAGTACAGATACGCAGTATTTT. This codes for CASNDRFSTDTQYF.

The chain couples TRBV9 to TRBJ1-2; no firm D call. The CDR3 runs 13 residues. Trimming cost V 0 bases and J 8 bases, with 11 bases left between them. CDR1 is SGDLS and CDR2 is YYNGEE in the germline V gene. Here the CDR3 DNA reads TGTGCCAGCAGCGTAGGGGAGGGCCTCGGCTACACCTTC. Translation gives CASSVGEGLGYTF.

Here the CDR3 DNA reads TGTGCCAGCAGCGGGACAGGGGGCCTTAACTATGGCTACACCTTC. Translated: CASSGTGGLNYGYTF. The chain carries TRBV9 and TRBJ1-2, with 11 bases aligning to TRBD1. V was clipped by 3 bases and J by 1 base; unmatched bases: 2. The germline gives CDR1 SGDLS, CDR2 YYNGEE. CDR3 size: 15 residues.

The J gene is TRBJ2-6, the V gene TRBV5-6; possible D gene TRBD1, 8 bases. V gave up 4 bases and J gave up 1 base, with 12 bases separating them. From germline, CDR1 is SGHDT and CDR2 YYEEEE. CDR3 size: 16 residues. The CDR3 reads CASSGQGGSGANVLTF. In nucleotides, the CDR3 is TGTGCCAGCAGCGGACAGGGAGGGTCTGGGGCCAACGTCCTGACTTTC.

This sequence joins TRBV6-6 and TRBJ1-6, with D perhaps TRBD1 (6 bases). The CDR3 consists of 15 residues. V was shortened by 6 bases and J by 10 bases, with 19 bases between the two germline ends. Germline V gene sequence: CDR1 MNHNY, CDR2 SVGAGI (reference sequence). Here the CDR3 reads CASSLGAIRGSPLHF. The CDR3 DNA sequence: TGTGCCAGCAGCCTGGGGGCTATTCGGGGATCACCCCTCCACTTT.

J is TRBJ2-2 and V is TRBV7-4, with TRBD1 as a possible D gene (6 bases). CDR1 SGHVT and CDR2 SQSDAQ come from the germline V gene. Between the trimmed V and J ends, which lost 3 bases and 4 bases, there was a span of 12 bases. The CDR3 has 15 residues. CDR3 residues: CASSFGDNFTGELFF. In DNA, the CDR3 is TGTGCCAGCAGCTTCGGGGACAACTTCACCGGGGAGCTGTTTTTT.

By sample fraction, this clone is large. The gene calls are TRBV9 and TRBJ1-4; TRBD1 aligns across 7 bases. Unmatched junction bases numbered 10, after V lost 6 bases and J lost 8 bases. This CDR3 comprises 14 residues. Germline V gene lookup returns CDR1 SGDLS and CDR2 YYNGEE. In DNA, the CDR3 is TGTGCCAGCACCTTGACAGGGTCTGGCGAAAAACTGTTTTTT. This sequence encodes CASTLTGSGEKLFF.

The chain joins TRBV19 to TRBJ1-2; no definite D call. The CDR3 length is 12 residues. Trimming took 4 bases from V and 8 from J, leaving 11 bases between them. Germline V gene sequence: CDR1 LNHDA, CDR2 SQIVND (reference sequence). The CDR3 region is CASSTTAGGYTF. The CDR3 coding sequence is TGTGCCAGTAGTACGACCGCGGGGGGCTACACCTTC.

This clone has more than one count but fewer than ten. The chain has TRBV9 and TRBJ2-2; the D is unclear. Germline-derived CDR1 and CDR2 are SGDLS and YYNGEE. V was clipped by 0 bases and J by 9 bases, with 15 bases between them. The CDR3 has 15 residues. In DNA form, the CDR3 reads TGTGCCAGCAGCGTAGAGCTTAGAGCCGAAAGGGAGCTGTTTTTT. It translates to CASSVELRAERELFF.

This rearrangement joins TRBV10-2 to TRBJ1-1; weak D call: TRBD1 (5 bases). CDR1 WSHSY and CDR2 SAAADI come from the germline V gene. The V end was cut by 4 bases, the J end by 6 bases, with 6 bases between. The CDR3 has 11 residues. In DNA form, the CDR3 reads TGCGCCAGCAGTGCAGGGTCTGAAGCTTTCTTT. It encodes CASSAGSEAFF.

The chain employs TRBV14 and TRBJ2-2; D gene uncertain. This CDR3 is 13 amino acids long. The V gene's germline CDR1 is SGHDN and CDR2 FVKESK. Between the trimmed V and J ends, which lost 1 base and 6 bases, there was a span of 6 bases. The CDR3 here is CASSQASPGELFF. DNA of the CDR3: TGTGCCAGCAGCCAAGCTTCCCCCGGGGAGCTGTTTTTT. The full variable domain, its missing parts supplied by reference TRBV14 and TRBJ2-2, is EAGVTQFPSHSVIEKGQTVTLRCDPISGHDNLYWYRRVMGKEIKFLLHFVKESKQDESGMPNNRFLAERTGGTYSTLKVQPAELEDSGVYFCASSQASPGELFFGEGSRLTVL.

V usage is TRBV7-6 and J usage is TRBJ2-1; TRBD1 is a possible D gene (6 bases). CDR1 is SGHVS, CDR2 FNYEAQ, per germline. V was shortened by 3 bases and J by 10 bases, with 13 bases between the two germline ends. The CDR3 has 13 residues. CDR3 region: CASSFYQGQEQFF. The CDR3 DNA reads as TGTGCCAGCAGCTTTTACCAAGGACAGGAGCAGTTCTTC.

This clone was detected only a few times. The chain carries TRBV29-1 and TRBJ2-2; 7 nucleotides align to TRBD2. The CDR3 sequence is 13 residues long. V shed 5 bases, J shed 5 bases, and the junction held 5 bases outside the gene matches. Germline CDR1 and CDR2: SQVTM and ANQGSEA. CDR3: CSVMQGGTGELFF. For the CDR3, the DNA is TGCAGCGTTATGCAGGGAGGGACCGGGGAGCTGTTTTTT.

By share, this clone counts as large. This chain connects TRBV5-4 to TRBJ2-7; the match to TRBD2 covers 11 bases. Germline V gives CDR1 SGHNT, CDR2 YYREEE (reference sequence). This CDR3 spans 17 amino acids. V trimming: 3 bases; J trimming: 1 base; junction bases outside the gene matches: 9. CDR3 coding DNA: TGTGCCAGCAGCTCCCACGCCCTAGCGGGAGGATCCTACGAGCAGTACTTC. Amino acid sequence: CASSSHALAGGSYEQYF.

This clone occurred a few times. The chain couples TRBV30 to TRBJ2-1; 8 nucleotides match TRBD2. With V trimmed by 1 base and J by 3 bases, 5 bases remained unmatched. The germline V gene has CDR1 GTSNPN and CDR2 SVGIG (reference sequence). The CDR3 is 15 residues long. Here the CDR3 DNA reads TGTGCCTGGAGTGCGAGCGGGGGCCTCTACAATGAGCAGTTCTTC. Translated: CAWSASGGLYNEQFF.

The V gene is TRBV28, the J gene TRBJ1-5; possible D gene TRBD1, 6 bases. The CDR3 spans 14 residues. Trimming removed 5 bases at V and 2 bases at J, with 10 bases between. Germline CDR1 MDHEN, CDR2 SYDVKM. The CDR3 DNA sequence: TGTGCCAGCAGTCTCCGGACAGGCAATCAGCCCCAGCATTTT. This sequence encodes CASSLRTGNQPQHF. Using reference TRBV28 and TRBJ1-5 for the parts outside the CDR3, the full variable domain is DVKVTQSSRYLVKRTGEKVFLECVQDMDHENMFWYRQDPGLGLRLIYFSYDVKMKEKGDIPEGYSVSREKKERFSLILESASTNQTSMYLCASSLRTGNQPQHFGDGTRLSIL.

The V gene is TRBV5-6, the J gene TRBJ2-3, with 9 bases that match TRBD2. Germline lookup yields CDR1 SGHDT and CDR2 YYEEEE. V gave up 4 bases and J gave up 4 bases; unmatched junction bases: 7. CDR3 size: 15 residues. CDR3 DNA sequence: TGTGCCAGCAGCCCGGGACTAGCAGTTGCAGATACGCAGTATTTT. Amino acids: CASSPGLAVADTQYF.

The chain recombines TRBV6-6 with TRBJ2-7; 7 nucleotides align to TRBD2. The CDR3 sequence is 14 residues long. The V gene's germline CDR1 is MNHNY and CDR2 SVGAGI (reference sequence). The V gene end was trimmed by 6 bases and the J gene end by 3 bases; junction bases not matched to a gene: 8. The CDR3: CASSPGLEGYEQYF. The CDR3 coding sequence is TGTGCCAGCAGCCCCGGACTAGAGGGCTACGAGCAGTACTTC.

V is TRBV28 and J is TRBJ1-6; D gene unclear. Trimming removed 7 bases from V and 10 bases from J, with 23 bases in between. This CDR3 comprises 16 residues. Germline loops: CDR1 MDHEN, CDR2 SYDVKM. DNA of the CDR3: TGTGCCAGCAACCCTCCCCACTATCGGTCTCACTCACCCCTCCACTTT. Translated, it gives CASNPPHYRSHSPLHF.

The J gene is TRBJ1-5, the V gene TRBV6-1, with D tentatively TRBD1 (5 bases). The V gene's germline CDR1 is MNHNS and CDR2 SASEGT. V lost 4 bases and J lost 0, with 7 bases in between. The CDR3 is 14 amino acids. The CDR3 DNA is TGTGCCAGCAGTGCAGGGTATAGCAATCAGCCCCAGCATTTT. Encoded protein: CASSAGYSNQPQHF.